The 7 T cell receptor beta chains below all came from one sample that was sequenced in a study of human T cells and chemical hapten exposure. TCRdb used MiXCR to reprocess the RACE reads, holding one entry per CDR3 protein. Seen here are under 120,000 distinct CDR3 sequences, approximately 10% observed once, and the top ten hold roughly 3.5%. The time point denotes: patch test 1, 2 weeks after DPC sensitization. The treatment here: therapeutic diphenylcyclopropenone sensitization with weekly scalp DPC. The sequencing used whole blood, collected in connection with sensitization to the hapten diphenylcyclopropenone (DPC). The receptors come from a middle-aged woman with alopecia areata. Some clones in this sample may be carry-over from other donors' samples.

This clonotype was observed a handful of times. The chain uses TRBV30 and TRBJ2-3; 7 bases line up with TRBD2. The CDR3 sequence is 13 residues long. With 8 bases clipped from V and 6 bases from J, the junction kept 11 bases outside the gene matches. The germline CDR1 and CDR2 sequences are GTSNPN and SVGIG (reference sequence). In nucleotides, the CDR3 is TGTGCCCGGGGCGCGGGAGCCGCCGATACGCAGTATTTT. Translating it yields CARGAGAADTQYF.

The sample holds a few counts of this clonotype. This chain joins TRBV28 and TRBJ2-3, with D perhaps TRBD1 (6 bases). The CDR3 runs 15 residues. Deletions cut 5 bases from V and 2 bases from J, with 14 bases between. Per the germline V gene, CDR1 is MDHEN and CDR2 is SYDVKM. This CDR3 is CASSAQGGPTDTQYF. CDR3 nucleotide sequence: TGTGCCAGCAGTGCCCAAGGGGGTCCCACAGATACGCAGTATTTT.

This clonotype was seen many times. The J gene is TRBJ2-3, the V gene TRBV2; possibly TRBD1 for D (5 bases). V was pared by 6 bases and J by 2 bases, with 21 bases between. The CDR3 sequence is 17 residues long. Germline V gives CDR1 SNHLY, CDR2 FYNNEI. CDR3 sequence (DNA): TGTGCCAGCAGCCCGAGCCACAGGAAAACCTACACAGATACGCAGTATTTT. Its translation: CASSPSHRKTYTDTQYF.

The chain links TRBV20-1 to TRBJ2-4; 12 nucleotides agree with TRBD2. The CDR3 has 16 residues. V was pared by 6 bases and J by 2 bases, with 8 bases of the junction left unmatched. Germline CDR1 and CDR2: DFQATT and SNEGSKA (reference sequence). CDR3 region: CSAGETSGSTKNIQYF. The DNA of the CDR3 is TGCAGTGCCGGTGAGACTAGCGGGAGTACCAAAAACATTCAGTACTTC.

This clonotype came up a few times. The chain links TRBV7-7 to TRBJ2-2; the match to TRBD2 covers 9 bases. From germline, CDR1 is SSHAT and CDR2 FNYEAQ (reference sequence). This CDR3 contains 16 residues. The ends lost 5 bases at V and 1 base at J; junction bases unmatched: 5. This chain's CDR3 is CASSLASGVNTGELFF. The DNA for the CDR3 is TGTGCCAGCAGCCTTGCTAGCGGGGTGAACACCGGGGAGCTGTTTTTT.

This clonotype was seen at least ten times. In DNA, the CDR3 is TGCACCCCCAGCCAGGGAGGTTCCTACAATGAGCAGTTCTTC. The encoded protein is CTPSQGGSYNEQFF. This chain links TRBV20-1 with TRBJ2-1, with TRBD2 as a possible D gene (6 bases). The CDR3 is made up of 14 amino acids. CDR1 and CDR2 (germline): DFQATT, SNEGSKA (reference sequence).

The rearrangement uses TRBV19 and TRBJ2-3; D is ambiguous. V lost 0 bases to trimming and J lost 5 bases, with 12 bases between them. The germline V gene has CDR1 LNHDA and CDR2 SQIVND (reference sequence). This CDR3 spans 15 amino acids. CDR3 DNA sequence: TGTGCCAGTAGTATAGATTGGGCAGGCGGAGATACGCAGTATTTT. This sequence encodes CASSIDWAGGDTQYF.